This TCR beta chain was captured in a study of control samples from healthy donors and cancer patients. Germline lookup yields CDR1 SGHTA and CDR2 FQGNSA. The CDR3 is made up of 14 amino acids. With V trimmed by 5 bases and J by 7 bases, 5 bases remained unmatched. The repertoire was sequenced with immunoSEQ multiplex PCR; TCRdb's copy has only in-frame clones and lacks some. The sample includes approximately 100,000 clones, roughly 78% of them seen just once. Sequenced input: blood. The origin of this receptor is a man aged 55 to 70 in good health. The chain uses TRBV7-2 and TRBJ1-4; the match to TRBD1 covers 9 bases. The CDR3 here is CASSGGTGSEKLFF. The CDR3 DNA is TGTGCCAGCAGCGGAGGGACAGGGAGTGAAAAACTGTTTTTT.